One sample yielded the 32 T cell receptor beta chains listed below, sequenced in a study of shared clonotypes between healthy human individuals. TCRdb keeps only in-frame clones here, not all; method: immunoSEQ multiplex PCR. This sample carries nearly 750,000 clones, roughly 72% of them seen once, and the ten largest clones take more than 1.5%. The sample was memory CD4+ T cells sorted from blood. The subset here: CD45RA-negative fraction. The receptors come from a young woman in good health.

The CDR3 bases are TGTGCCAGCAGTGTCTCGACTAGCGGATCGATGAGGGATACGCAGTATTTT. As protein: CASSVSTSGSMRDTQYF. The chain carries TRBV28 and TRBJ2-3; 9 bases line up with TRBD2. From germline, CDR1 is MDHEN and CDR2 SYDVKM. With 5 bases clipped from V and 6 bases from J, the junction kept 15 bases outside the gene matches. This CDR3 spans 17 amino acids.

This clone was recorded once. The sample has other DNA sequences that encode this CDR3 too. The V call is TRBV19, the J call TRBJ2-1, with D tentatively TRBD1 or TRBD2 (5 bases each). The V gene's germline CDR1 is LNHDA and CDR2 SQIVND (reference sequence). Trimming left V 7 bases short and J 0 bases short, with 10 bases between. The CDR3 sequence is 14 residues long. CDR3 sequence reads: CASTGTGSYNEQFF. Written as DNA, the CDR3 is TGTGCCAGTACCGGGACCGGCTCCTACAATGAGCAGTTCTTC.

CDR3 DNA: TGTGCCAGCAGTCACCGAGGACTAGCGGGAGTTATGGAGCAGTTCTTC. Translated: CASSHRGLAGVMEQFF. The genes are TRBV28 and TRBJ2-1, with 13 bases identical to TRBD2. Trimming removed 5 bases from V and 10 bases from J; junction bases left unmatched: 11. CDR1 MDHEN and CDR2 SYDVKM come from the germline V gene. This CDR3 region has 16 residues.

This clone was counted only a few times. The chain links TRBV5-1 to TRBJ1-1, with D unclear. V was trimmed by 5 bases and J by 3 bases, leaving 11 bases between them. Germline assignment: CDR1 SGHRS and CDR2 YFSETQ. The CDR3 spans 13 residues. CDR3 coding DNA: TGCGCCAGCAGTCTAACCAGCGACACTGAAGCTTTCTTT. Protein: CASSLTSDTEAFF.

V usage is TRBV7-2 and J usage is TRBJ1-4; possible D gene TRBD1, 5 bases. V was clipped by 4 bases and J by 2 bases, with 8 bases between them. Per the germline V gene, CDR1 is SGHTA and CDR2 is FQGNSA. The CDR3 runs to 14 residues. In nucleotides, the CDR3 is TGTGCCAGCAGCTCGGGGACGACTAATGAAAAACTGTTTTTT. It is translated as CASSSGTTNEKLFF.

The chain employs TRBV19 and TRBJ2-2; 10 nucleotides agree with TRBD1. Germline V gives CDR1 LNHDA, CDR2 SQIVND (reference sequence). The length of the CDR3 is 17 residues. V gave up 3 bases and J gave up 4 bases; unmatched junction bases: 8. CDR3 DNA: TGTGCCAGTAGTATCCGCGGGACAGGGGTTGGCACCGGGGAGCTGTTTTTT. Residues: CASSIRGTGVGTGELFF.

The chain combines TRBV5-4 with TRBJ2-7, with TRBD2 matching over 9 bases. Unmatched junction bases numbered 3, after V lost 0 bases and J lost 2 bases. CDR1 is SGHNT, CDR2 YYREEE, per germline (reference sequence). This CDR3 comprises 15 residues. Written as DNA, the CDR3 is TGTGCCAGCAGCTTGGGGCTAGCGGGAACCTACGAGCAGTACTTC. Translating it yields CASSLGLAGTYEQYF. The variable domain in full, with the rest retrieved from reference TRBV5-4 and TRBJ2-7, is ETGVTQSPTHLIKTRGQQVTLRCSSQSGHNTVSWYQQALGQGPQFIFQYYREEENGRGNFPPRFSGLQFPNYSSELNVNALELDDSALYLCASSLGLAGTYEQYFGPGTRLTVT.

This clone was detected a few times. This sequence joins TRBV28 and TRBJ1-1; D may be TRBD1 (6 bases). The V gene lost 4 bases and the J gene lost 2 bases, with 14 bases spanning the gap. The CDR3 runs to 15 residues. The V gene's germline CDR1 is MDHEN and CDR2 SYDVKM. In DNA, the CDR3 is TGTGCCAGCAGTTCCCCGGGGGCAAGTAACACTGAAGCTTTCTTT. Amino acids: CASSSPGASNTEAFF.

A single count supports this clone. The V call is TRBV28, the J call TRBJ2-1; TRBD1 agrees at 12 bases. Per germline, CDR1 MDHEN and CDR2 SYDVKM. The CDR3 spans 16 residues. The V gene end was trimmed by 2 bases and the J gene end by 9 bases; junction bases not matched to a gene: 8. CDR3 DNA sequence: TGTGCCAGCAGTTTACCCCCGGGACAGGGGGCGAGTGAGCAGTTCTTC. Translated, it gives CASSLPPGQGASEQFF.

The chain is built from TRBV28 and TRBJ1-2; 7 bases map to TRBD1. V dropped 5 bases and J dropped 4; count of bases not matched to a gene: 13. This CDR3 has 16 amino acids. Germline values: CDR1 MDHEN, CDR2 SYDVKM. As DNA, the CDR3 is TGTGCCAGCAGTCCCCGACAGGGTGGTGCCTCCTATGGCTACACCTTC. It specifies CASSPRQGGASYGYTF.

This clone has more than one count but fewer than ten. The chain's CDR3 is CASSDQGWETQYF. In DNA form, the CDR3 reads TGCGCCAGCAGTGATCAGGGTTGGGAGACCCAGTACTTC. The rearrangement links TRBV10-2 to TRBJ2-5, with D perhaps TRBD1 (5 bases). V lost 3 bases and J 5 bases, leaving 10 bases between the germline ends. This CDR3 has 13 residues. In germline, CDR1 is WSHSY, CDR2 SAAADI.

This clone appeared many times. The chain links TRBV2 to TRBJ1-1, with 7 bases that match TRBD1. This CDR3 contains 14 residues. Looked up from germline, CDR1 is SNHLY and CDR2 is FYNNEI. V lost 7 bases and J lost 7; bases outside the gene matches: 12. CDR3 nucleotide sequence: TGTGCCAGCACCAGGGACAGAGAAAGCCATGAAGCTTTCTTT. Its protein is CASTRDRESHEAFF.

The CDR3 sequence is CASSSPGQGAKRAFF. The CDR3 DNA reads as TGTGCCAGCAGTAGTCCGGGACAGGGGGCGAAGAGGGCTTTCTTT. The chain couples TRBV6-5 to TRBJ1-1; 12 positions match TRBD1. Per germline, CDR1 MNHEY and CDR2 SVGAGI. With V trimmed by 5 bases and J by 11 bases, 12 bases remained unmatched. The CDR3 runs to 15 residues.

The V call is TRBV7-9, the J call TRBJ2-7; no clear D. The CDR3 is 11 residues long. The germline V and J ends were trimmed by 4 bases and 12 bases, with 13 bases remaining between them. CDR1 SEHNR and CDR2 FQNEAQ come from the germline V gene (reference sequence). CDR3 amino acids: CASSSGLRRYF. Here the CDR3 DNA reads TGTGCCAGCAGCTCCGGGCTCCGGCGGTACTTC.

This chain uses TRBV28 with TRBJ2-1; possibly TRBD1 or TRBD2 for D (6 bases each). V lost 11 bases and J lost 0, with 17 bases in between. The germline gives CDR1 MDHEN, CDR2 SYDVKM. This CDR3 region has 15 residues. CDR3 protein: CASTEGGSSYNEQFF. For the CDR3, the DNA is TGTGCCTCTACCGAGGGGGGTAGCTCCTACAATGAGCAGTTCTTC.

The chain links TRBV6-5 to TRBJ2-7; D unresolved. The CDR3 has 11 amino acids. Germline loops: CDR1 MNHEY, CDR2 SVGAGI. V was shortened by 6 bases and J by 5 bases, with 8 bases between the two germline ends. The CDR3 loop is CASRSFNEQYF. DNA of the CDR3: TGTGCCAGCAGGAGCTTCAACGAGCAGTACTTC.

The chain combines TRBV4-2 with TRBJ2-1; 8 bases match TRBD2. Germline V gene sequence: CDR1 LGHNA, CDR2 YNFKEQ. CDR3 size: 19 residues. Trimming at V came to 5 bases and at J to 1 base, leaving 16 bases not matched to a gene. The CDR3 reads CASSNSPGGAGVSYNEQFF. CDR3 bases: TGTGCCAGCAGCAATAGTCCGGGAGGAGCGGGAGTATCCTACAATGAGCAGTTCTTC.

In regard to this clone: The sample has other DNA sequences that encode this CDR3 too. This CDR3 is CASSSGQNYEQYF. CDR3 DNA: TGTGCCAGCAGTTCGGGACAGAACTACGAGCAGTACTTC. The chain is built from TRBV28 and TRBJ2-7, with 7 nucleotides matching TRBD1. This CDR3 has 13 residues. From germline, CDR1 is MDHEN and CDR2 SYDVKM. The ends lost 4 bases at V and 3 bases at J; junction bases unmatched: 3.

The chain recombines TRBV6-5 with TRBJ2-1; the D gene is possibly TRBD1 (6 bases). V gave up 0 bases and J gave up 8 bases, with 8 bases separating them. CDR3 size: 13 residues. The germline gives CDR1 MNHEY, CDR2 SVGAGI. The CDR3 protein is CASSYSNRDEQFF. CDR3 in DNA: TGTGCCAGCAGTTACTCTAACAGGGATGAGCAGTTCTTC.

The CDR3, as DNA: TGTGCCAGCAGCCTCACGGACACCAACTATCAGCCCCAGCATTTT. Translation: CASSLTDTNYQPQHF. The V gene is TRBV5-5, the J gene TRBJ1-5; D might be TRBD1 (5 bases). Trimming took 4 bases from V and 5 from J, leaving 16 bases between them. The CDR3 extends over 15 amino acids. CDR1 is SGHKS, CDR2 YYEKEE, per germline (reference sequence). Supplemented by reference TRBV5-5 and TRBJ1-5, the full variable domain reads DAGVTQSPTHLIKTRGQQVTLRCSPISGHKSVSWYQQVLGQGPQFIFQYYEKEERGRGNFPDRFSARQFPNYSSELNVNALLLGDSALYLCASSLTDTNYQPQHFGDGTRLSIL.

This clone was detected only a few times. V gene TRBV6-6 combines with J gene TRBJ1-1; TRBD1 matches 7 bases. CDR1 MNHNY and CDR2 SVGAGI come from the germline V gene (reference sequence). CDR3 length: 15 residues. The V gene end was trimmed by 4 bases and the J gene end by 1 base; junction bases not matched to a gene: 6. CDR3 loop: CASSFPGQRNTEAFF. CDR3 nucleotides: TGTGCCAGCAGTTTCCCGGGACAGAGGAACACTGAAGCTTTCTTT.

In the case of this clone: This specimen includes other DNA sequences encoding the same CDR3. The V gene is TRBV5-1, the J gene TRBJ2-1; TRBD2 aligns across 14 bases. Germline values: CDR1 SGHRS, CDR2 YFSETQ. The length of the CDR3 is 16 residues. Trimming cost V 7 bases and J 7 bases; bases outside gene matches: 10. The DNA for the CDR3 is TGCGCCAGCTCCAAAACGGGACTAGCGGGAGTTAATGAGCAGTTCTTC. As protein: CASSKTGLAGVNEQFF.

The chain carries TRBV10-2 and TRBJ2-6; 8 bases align to TRBD1. Germline V gives CDR1 WSHSY, CDR2 SAAADI. CDR3 size: 17 residues. The V gene end was trimmed by 4 bases and the J gene end by 3 bases; junction bases not matched to a gene: 8. The CDR3 nucleotides are TGCGCCAGCAGTGGCCAGCAGGGGGCAATTGGGGCCAACGTCCTGACTTTC. Amino acids: CASSGQQGAIGANVLTF.

This clone was seen only a few times. The genes are TRBV2 and TRBJ1-4, with 7 bases fitting TRBD1. With V trimmed by 5 bases and J by 1 base, 4 bases remained unmatched. Germline CDR1 reads SNHLY; CDR2 reads FYNNEI. The CDR3 has 15 residues. CDR3 bases: TGTGCCAGCAGTCTAAACAGGGGAACTAATGAAAAACTGTTTTTT. Protein: CASSLNRGTNEKLFF.

The rearrangement uses TRBV10-1 and TRBJ2-3; 8 bases are a match to TRBD1. V trimming: 8 bases; J trimming: 1 base; junction bases outside the gene matches: 5. CDR1 is WNHNN, CDR2 SYGVQD, per germline (reference sequence). This CDR3 spans 14 amino acids. The CDR3 DNA sequence: TGCGCCAGCGGCGGGACAGGAGGCACAGATACGCAGTATTTT. Its translation: CASGGTGGTDTQYF.

The chain links TRBV7-6 to TRBJ2-2; TRBD1 matches 10 bases. J gave up 6 bases and V 6 bases, and 4 bases lay outside the gene matches. CDR1 SGHVS and CDR2 FNYEAQ come from the germline V gene. CDR3 length: 14 amino acids. The CDR3 coding sequence is TGTGCCAGCAGTTCGGACAGGGGGGCCGGGGAGCTGTTTTTT. This sequence encodes CASSSDRGAGELFF.

This clone was seen a few times. V gene TRBV19 combines with J gene TRBJ2-6, with D possibly being TRBD1 (5 bases). Trimming took off 4 bases at V and 2 bases at J, with 9 bases between the two ends. The CDR3 consists of 15 residues. Per the germline V gene, CDR1 is LNHDA and CDR2 is SQIVND (reference sequence). CDR3: CASSNQGTGANVLTF. In DNA, the CDR3 is TGTGCCAGTAGTAACCAGGGCACTGGGGCCAACGTCCTGACTTTC.

This chain links TRBV10-2 with TRBJ1-1; the D is unclear. The V gene lost 4 bases and the J gene lost 0 bases, with 9 bases spanning the gap. Germline-derived CDR1 and CDR2 are WSHSY and SAAADI. The CDR3 has 14 residues. The CDR3 region has the DNA TGCGCCAGCAGTGGCGCAGTTATGAACACTGAAGCTTTCTTT. Protein sequence: CASSGAVMNTEAFF.

V and J are TRBV28 and TRBJ1-5, with D perhaps matching TRBD1 (5 bases). The CDR3 consists of 15 residues. Per the germline V gene, CDR1 is MDHEN and CDR2 is SYDVKM. Trimming left V 5 bases short and J 2 bases short, with 13 bases between. The CDR3 sequence: CASSAQGNRNQPQHF. CDR3 bases: TGTGCCAGCAGTGCGCAGGGAAATCGCAATCAGCCCCAGCATTTT.

CDR3: CASSLEQDKNTEAFF. The CDR3 DNA is TGCGCCAGCAGCTTGGAACAGGACAAGAACACTGAAGCTTTCTTT. The chain uses TRBV5-1 and TRBJ1-1, with a tentative D call TRBD1 (5 bases). The V end was cut by 0 bases, the J end by 1 base, with 10 bases between. Per the germline V gene, CDR1 is SGHRS and CDR2 is YFSETQ. CDR3 size: 15 residues.

This clone was detected only once. The V gene is TRBV7-5, the J gene TRBJ1-2; the table's TRBD1 call for D was not verified on the DNA. TRBV7-5 is labeled a pseudogene. This CDR3 region has 17 residues. CDR3 nucleotides: TGTGTCAGAAGCCAACTCCGCCGGGACAGGAAGGTTATTGGCTACACCTTC. Its translation: CVRSQLRRDRKVIGYTF.

The gene calls are TRBV12-5 and TRBJ2-1; 11 bases are a match to TRBD2. The trim removed 0 bases at V and 8 bases at J, leaving 12 bases unmatched. Germline V CDR1 and CDR2: LGHNT, FRNRAP. The CDR3 is 18 amino acids. CDR3 residues: CASGLVVAGGPLYHEQFF. Written as DNA, the CDR3 is TGTGCTAGTGGTTTGGTAGTAGCGGGAGGGCCACTGTATCATGAGCAGTTCTTC.